Listed here are 21 T cell receptor beta chains from one sample, sequenced in a study of blood T cell repertoires in COVID-19 (dated by TCRdb to the early 2020s). Library generation was performed with the immunoSEQ multiplex PCR assay. What TCRdb holds here is the immuneACCESS table cut down to in-frame rearrangements. Part of the clones is not present; checked against another copy, under half of the missing clones reflect an unresolved V gene, and the others are unexplained. The sample profile shows some 400,000 clones; 80% to 90% of them were found once. Jointly, the top ten make up around 1.1% of the sample. The material sequenced was PBMCs or T cells enriched from blood (not recorded which). Source of these receptors: a man aged 25-45 years who had recovered from COVID-19.

The chain recombines TRBV2 with TRBJ2-5; tentative D call: TRBD2 (6 bases). CDR1 SNHLY and CDR2 FYNNEI come from the germline V gene. This CDR3 is built from 14 residues. Trimming cost V 6 bases and J 2 bases, with 13 bases left between them. The CDR3 loop reads CASRTGDWQETQYF. As DNA, the CDR3 is TGTGCCAGCAGGACGGGGGATTGGCAAGAGACCCAGTACTTC.

The chain couples TRBV11-2 to TRBJ2-3, with TRBD2 matching over 12 bases. The CDR3 has 18 residues. The trim removed 2 bases at V and 2 bases at J, leaving 8 bases unmatched. Germline CDR1 and CDR2: SGHAT and FQNNGV. The CDR3: CASSLTGLAGKTTDTQYF. The CDR3 DNA reads as TGTGCCAGCAGCTTAACGGGACTAGCGGGCAAAACCACAGATACGCAGTATTTT.

This chain joins TRBV5-1 and TRBJ1-5, with TRBD1 as a possible D gene (6 bases). Trimming removed 1 base from V and 0 bases from J, with 14 bases in between. Germline CDR1 and CDR2: SGHRS and YFSETQ. The CDR3 covers 17 residues. The CDR3 region has the DNA TGCGCCAGCAGCTTGTGGCCAGGGGATGATAGCAATCAGCCCCAGCATTTT. This sequence encodes CASSLWPGDDSNQPQHF.

This rearrangement joins TRBV3-1 (or the pseudogene TRBV3-2) to TRBJ2-2; 14 nucleotides agree with TRBD2. In germline, CDR1 is LGHDT, CDR2 YNNKEL (reference sequence). This CDR3 is built from 15 residues. The ends lost 6 bases at V and 7 bases at J; junction bases unmatched: 4. CDR3 sequence reads: CASSGTSGSVGELFF. The CDR3 DNA sequence: TGTGCCAGCAGTGGGACTAGCGGGAGCGTCGGGGAGCTGTTTTTT.

J is TRBJ1-1 and V is TRBV30; D is possibly TRBD1 (6 bases). The CDR3 has 14 amino acids. Per germline, CDR1 GTSNPN and CDR2 SVGIG (reference sequence). V lost 3 bases and J 5 bases, leaving 16 bases between the germline ends. The CDR3 sequence is CAWSGPQGWTEAFF. CDR3 coding DNA: TGTGCCTGGAGCGGACCACAGGGTTGGACTGAAGCTTTCTTT. Full variable domain (outside the CDR3, taken from reference TRBV30 and TRBJ1-1): SQTIHQWPATLVQPVGSPLSLECTVEGTSNPNLYWYRQAAGRGLQLLFYSVGIGQISSEVPQNLSASRPQDRQFILSSKKLLLSDSGFYLCAWSGPQGWTEAFFGQGTRLTVV.

The chain uses TRBV18 and TRBJ2-5; 8 nucleotides align to TRBD1. The CDR3 has 14 amino acids. V shed 5 bases and J 5 bases; nucleotides not matched to a gene: 7. In germline, CDR1 is KGHSH, CDR2 LQKENI. For the CDR3, the DNA is TGTGCCAGCTCAGAGGGACAGGTCCGGGAGACCCAGTACTTC. Translation gives CASSEGQVRETQYF.

This chain links TRBV4-2 with TRBJ2-1; possibly TRBD2 for D (6 bases). The CDR3 spans 15 residues. Trimming removed 0 bases at V and 7 bases at J, with 13 bases between. CDR1 is LGHNA and CDR2 is YNFKEQ in the germline V gene. CDR3 bases: TGTGCCAGCAGCCAAGAGGGACTGGTTACGAATGAGCAGTTCTTC. Translation gives CASSQEGLVTNEQFF.

The chain carries TRBV5-5 and TRBJ2-4; 13 bases are a match to TRBD2. The CDR3 is 15 amino acids. Unmatched junction bases numbered 4, after V lost 1 base and J lost 9 bases. Germline assignment: CDR1 SGHKS and CDR2 YYEKEE (reference sequence). The CDR3 here is CASSLTSGREGIQYF. The CDR3 DNA reads TGTGCCAGCAGCTTGACTAGCGGGAGGGAGGGCATTCAGTACTTC.

Comment on this clone: The junction departs from the called germline gene at one end, perhaps through a read error. The CDR3 DNA reads as TGTGCTAGCAGCGCCGGGAGGGAGACCCAGTACTTC. It is translated as CASSAGRETQYF. The V and J genes are TRBV7-7 and TRBJ2-5, with 7 bases that match TRBD2. This CDR3 is 12 amino acids long. Germline values: CDR1 SSHAT, CDR2 FNYEAQ (reference sequence).

V usage is TRBV6-1 and J usage is TRBJ2-3; possible D gene TRBD2, 5 bases. CDR1 is MNHNS and CDR2 is SASEGT in the germline V gene. Trimming took off 6 bases at V and 4 bases at J, with 14 bases between the two ends. The CDR3 runs to 14 residues. The DNA for the CDR3 is TGTGCCAGCAGACCTACTAGTAACGCAGATACGCAGTATTTT. This sequence encodes CASRPTSNADTQYF.

Here the CDR3 reads CASSRTGTSTDTQYF. For the CDR3, the DNA is TGCGCCAGCAGCCGGACAGGGACTAGCACAGATACGCAGTATTTT. The gene calls are TRBV4-1 and TRBJ2-3; 8 bases align to TRBD1. Per the germline V gene, CDR1 is MGHRA and CDR2 is YSYEKL. CDR3 length equals 15 residues. The V segment lost 4 bases and the J segment 0 bases; nucleotides outside the gene matches: 3.

This sequence joins TRBV3-1 (or the pseudogene TRBV3-2) and TRBJ2-7; D is uncertain. Trimming pared 2 bases from V and 4 bases from J, leaving 6 bases between. The CDR3 totals 12 residues. CDR1 LGHDT and CDR2 YNNKEL come from the germline V gene (reference sequence). CDR3 bases: TGTGCCAGCAGCCAAAGTCTATACGAGCAGTACTTC. It codes for CASSQSLYEQYF.

This chain links TRBV4-1 with TRBJ2-7; 7 nucleotides line up with TRBD1. Germline V gives CDR1 MGHRA, CDR2 YSYEKL. The CDR3 totals 13 residues. The V and J ends lost 4 bases and 2 bases, in that order; junction bases with no gene match: 2. CDR3 sequence reads: CASSLDRAYEQYF. As DNA, the CDR3 is TGCGCCAGCAGCCTAGACAGGGCCTACGAGCAGTACTTC.

The chain is built from TRBV11-2 and TRBJ1-2, with D possibly matching TRBD1 (6 bases). The CDR3 extends over 13 amino acids. Per the germline V gene, CDR1 is SGHAT and CDR2 is FQNNGV. V was trimmed by 5 bases and J by 7 bases, leaving 14 bases between them. CDR3 region: CASSANREGGYTF. In nucleotides, the CDR3 is TGTGCCAGCAGCGCCAACAGGGAAGGTGGCTACACCTTC.

The V call is TRBV30, the J call TRBJ1-4; D may be TRBD1 (5 bases). Germline loops: CDR1 GTSNPN, CDR2 SVGIG (reference sequence). Trimming took 3 bases from V and 10 from J, leaving 15 bases between them. The CDR3 has 13 residues. The CDR3, as DNA: TGTGCCTGGAGACTTGGGGACTTTGGAAAACTGTTTTTT. Residues: CAWRLGDFGKLFF.

V usage is TRBV5-1 and J usage is TRBJ2-7, with 7 bases matching TRBD1. CDR1 and CDR2 (germline): SGHRS, YFSETQ. This CDR3 is built from 15 residues. V shed 4 bases, J shed 4 bases, and the junction held 11 bases outside the gene matches. CDR3 loop: CASSVGPGQHYEQYF. The CDR3 DNA reads TGCGCCAGCAGCGTAGGACCGGGACAGCATTACGAGCAGTACTTC.

J is TRBJ2-3 and V is TRBV18, with D unclear. Germline V gene data show CDR1 as KGHSH and CDR2 as LQKENI. This CDR3 has 14 residues. V lost 0 bases to trimming and J lost 0 bases, with 4 bases between them. CDR3 residues: CASSPPTSTDTQYF. DNA for the CDR3: TGTGCCAGCTCACCACCAACTAGCACAGATACGCAGTATTTT.

The chain couples TRBV19 to TRBJ2-7; D might be TRBD2 (5 bases). This CDR3 contains 17 residues. Trimming removed 3 bases at V and 2 bases at J, with 20 bases between. Germline V gives CDR1 LNHDA, CDR2 SQIVND (reference sequence). This CDR3 is CASSIGFGETRTYEQYF. The DNA of the CDR3 is TGTGCCAGTAGTATCGGCTTCGGGGAGACTCGTACCTACGAGCAGTACTTC.

The chain is built from TRBV5-4 and TRBJ2-7, with 9 bases aligning to TRBD1. Trimming at V came to 5 bases and at J to 6 bases, leaving 9 bases not matched to a gene. This CDR3 comprises 14 residues. The germline CDR1 and CDR2 sequences are SGHNT and YYREEE (reference sequence). In DNA form, the CDR3 reads TGTGCCAGCAGTCTCCGGGACAGGGCCGGCGAGCAGTACTTC. Translation gives CASSLRDRAGEQYF.

V gene TRBV5-6 combines with J gene TRBJ2-1; TRBD1 matches 9 bases. V lost 4 bases, J lost 6 bases, and 11 bases stayed unmatched. The CDR3 is made up of 16 amino acids. Looked up from germline, CDR1 is SGHDT and CDR2 is YYEEEE. The CDR3 DNA is TGTGCCAGCAGCCCCCGTCCGGACAGGGGTTCCAATGAGCAGTTCTTC. Amino acid sequence: CASSPRPDRGSNEQFF.

This sequence joins TRBV11-2 and TRBJ1-1; D is ambiguous. V dropped 4 bases and J dropped 4 bases, with 10 bases sitting between them. Germline CDR1 reads SGHAT; CDR2 reads FQNNGV. The CDR3 runs to 13 residues. The CDR3 loop is CASSSQWSTEAFF. CDR3 DNA sequence: TGTGCCAGCAGCTCCCAGTGGAGCACTGAAGCTTTCTTT.